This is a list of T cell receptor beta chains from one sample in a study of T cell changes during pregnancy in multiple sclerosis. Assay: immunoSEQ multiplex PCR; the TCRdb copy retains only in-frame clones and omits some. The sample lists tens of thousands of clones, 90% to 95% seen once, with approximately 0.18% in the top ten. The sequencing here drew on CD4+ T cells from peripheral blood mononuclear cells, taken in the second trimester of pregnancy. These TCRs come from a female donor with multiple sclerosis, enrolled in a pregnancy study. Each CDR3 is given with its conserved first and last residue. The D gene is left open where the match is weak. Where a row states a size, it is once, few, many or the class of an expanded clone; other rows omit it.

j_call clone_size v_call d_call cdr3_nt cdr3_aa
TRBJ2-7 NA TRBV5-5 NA TGTGCCAGCAGCTCGACTTCAGCGGGCCTCTTTATAGCCTACGAGCAGTACTTC CASSSTSAGLFIAYEQYF
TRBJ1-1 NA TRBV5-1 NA TGCGCCAGCAGCGACGGGACAAGGGCGACTGAAGCTTTCTTT CASSDGTRATEAFF
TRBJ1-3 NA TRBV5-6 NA TGTGCCAGCAGCTTGTACGATCTGAAGAAGGGGCTCTCTGGAAACACCATATATTTT CASSLYDLKKGLSGNTIYF
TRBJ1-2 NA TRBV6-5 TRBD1 TGTGCCAGCAGTCCCGGGACAGCCCAGTATGGCTACACCTTC CASSPGTAQYGYTF
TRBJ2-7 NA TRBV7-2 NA TGTGCCAGCAGCTTAGATGGAGCGGGCCTTTCCTACGAGCAGTACTTC CASSLDGAGLSYEQYF
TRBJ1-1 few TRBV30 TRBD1 TGTGCCTGGAAGACAGGGGGTGTGATACATATGAACACTGAAGCTTTCTTT CAWKTGGVIHMNTEAFF
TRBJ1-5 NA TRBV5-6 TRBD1 TGTGCCAGCAGCTTGCGAGGGGGCGGGCAGCCCCAGCATTTT CASSLRGGGQPQHF
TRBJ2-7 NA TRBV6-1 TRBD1 TGTGCCAGCCGTACAGGGGTAACAGGAAGCGAGCAGTACTTC CASRTGVTGSEQYF
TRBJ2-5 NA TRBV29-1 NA TGCAGCGGGGCGGGAACGGGGAAGACCCAGTACTTC CSGAGTGKTQYF
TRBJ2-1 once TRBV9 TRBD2 TGTGCCAGCAGCGGTTATTTAGCGGGAGGACGGCATGAGCAGTTCTTC CASSGYLAGGRHEQFF
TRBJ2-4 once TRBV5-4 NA TGTGCCAGCAGCTTACAGGGTTCAGGTCACATTCAGTACTTC CASSLQGSGHIQYF
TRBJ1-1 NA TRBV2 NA TGTGCCAGCGGACGGGAGTTGAACACTGAAGCTTTCTTT CASGRELNTEAFF
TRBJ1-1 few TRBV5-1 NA TGCGCCAGCAGCTTTTCCGGGGAGAACACTGAAGCTTTCTTT CASSFSGENTEAFF
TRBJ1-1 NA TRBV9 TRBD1 TGTGCCAGCAAGGGACAGGGATCCGCTGAAGCTTTCTTT CASKGQGSAEAFF
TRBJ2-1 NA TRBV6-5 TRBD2 TGTGCCACCTCTAGGGGCGCGGGGGGGATAAATGAGCAGTTCTTC CATSRGAGGINEQFF
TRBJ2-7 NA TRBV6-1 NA TGTGCCAGCAGTGCAGAGGGGGGGTCCTACGAGCAGTACTTC CASSAEGGSYEQYF
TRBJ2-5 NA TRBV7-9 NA TGTGCCAGCAGCTTAGCGGGGGCAGAGACCCAGTACTTC CASSLAGAETQYF
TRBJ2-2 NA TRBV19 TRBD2 TGTGCCACCAGGACTAGCGCCCCGGCCGGGGAGCTGTTTTTT CATRTSAPAGELFF